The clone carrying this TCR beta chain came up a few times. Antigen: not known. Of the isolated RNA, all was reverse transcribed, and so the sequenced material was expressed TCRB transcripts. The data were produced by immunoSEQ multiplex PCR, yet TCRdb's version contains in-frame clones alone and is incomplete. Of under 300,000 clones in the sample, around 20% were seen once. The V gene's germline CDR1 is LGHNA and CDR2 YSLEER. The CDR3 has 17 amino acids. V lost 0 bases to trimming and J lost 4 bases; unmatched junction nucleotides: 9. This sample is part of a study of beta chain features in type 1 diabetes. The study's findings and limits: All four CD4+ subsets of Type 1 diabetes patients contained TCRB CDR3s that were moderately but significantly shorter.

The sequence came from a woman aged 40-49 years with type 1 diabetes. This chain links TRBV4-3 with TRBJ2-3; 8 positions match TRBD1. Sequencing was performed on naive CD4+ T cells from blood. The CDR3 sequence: CASSQDMQGARADTQYF. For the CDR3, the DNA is TGCGCCAGCAGCCAAGATATGCAGGGGGCGAGGGCAGATACGCAGTATTTT.